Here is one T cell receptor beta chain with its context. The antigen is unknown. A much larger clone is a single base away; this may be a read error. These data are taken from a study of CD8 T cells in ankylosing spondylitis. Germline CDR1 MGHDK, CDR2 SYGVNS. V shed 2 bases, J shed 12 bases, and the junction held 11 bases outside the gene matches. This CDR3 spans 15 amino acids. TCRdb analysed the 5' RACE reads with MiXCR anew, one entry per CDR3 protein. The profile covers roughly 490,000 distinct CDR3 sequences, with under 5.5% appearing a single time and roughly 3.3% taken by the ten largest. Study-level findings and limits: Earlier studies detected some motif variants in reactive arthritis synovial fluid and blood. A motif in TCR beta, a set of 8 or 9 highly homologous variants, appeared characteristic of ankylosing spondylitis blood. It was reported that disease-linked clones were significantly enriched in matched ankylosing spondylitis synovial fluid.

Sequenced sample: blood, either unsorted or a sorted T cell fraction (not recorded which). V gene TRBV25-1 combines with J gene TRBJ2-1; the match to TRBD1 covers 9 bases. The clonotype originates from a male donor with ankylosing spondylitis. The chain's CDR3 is CASSEPGTGTGGQFF. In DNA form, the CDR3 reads TGTGCCAGCAGTGAACCCGGGACAGGGACCGGGGGGCAGTTCTTC. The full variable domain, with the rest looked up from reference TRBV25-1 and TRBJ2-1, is EADIYQTPRYLVIGTGKKITLECSQTMGHDKMYWYQQDPGMELHLIHYSYGVNSTEKGDLSSESTVSRIRTEHFPLTLESARPSHTSQYLCASSEPGTGTGGQFFGPGTRLTVL.